This TCR beta chain is from a study of a mutant IDH1 vaccine in newly diagnosed glioma. Study as a whole: Patients were started on vaccination 4-6 weeks after radiotherapy alone, or with temozolomide cycles.

Overall study results and limits: With respect to changes in top peripheral T cell clonotypes, pseudoprogression seemed unrelated.

Between the trimmed V and J ends, which lost 5 bases and 3 bases, there was a span of 12 bases. The CDR3 covers 13 residues. Germline values: CDR1 SGHRS, CDR2 YFSETQ. About this clone: What it binds is unknown.

Sequencing was performed with immunoSEQ multiplex PCR; in TCRdb, only in-frame clones are kept and a portion is missing. The sample records roughly 30,000 clones, roughly 90% being singletons. Time point here: week 5, during vaccination. Every single dose of the vaccine, 300 ug of mutant IDH1 20-mer peptide, came with topical imiquimod. The receptor was isolated from a young man with glioma. V gene TRBV5-1 combines with J gene TRBJ2-7, with D perhaps matching TRBD1 or TRBD2 (5 bases each). Material: PBMCs, obtained from a glioma patient whose treatment included an IDH1 peptide vaccine. CDR3 in DNA: TGCGCCAGCAGGCCGGGACCTGACTACGAGCAGTACTTC. It translates to CASRPGPDYEQYF.